This paragraph reports one T cell receptor beta chain. Its antigen remains unknown. The CDR3 is 14 amino acids. The germline V and J ends were trimmed by 10 bases and 5 bases, with 20 bases remaining between them. Germline V gene sequence: CDR1 MNHNS, CDR2 SASEGT. The sample is drawn from a study of T-cell memory formation after mild COVID-19. Turning to the study itself: TCR clusters showed largely donor specificity.

It was 5'RACE with constant-segment primers that produced the TCR alpha and TCR beta cDNA libraries, which carried sample barcodes and UMIs. TCRdb itself ran the 5' RACE reads through MiXCR, one entry per CDR3 protein. The sample yields about 470,000 distinct CDR3 sequences, around 25% seen once. Findings of the study overall: Contracting CD4+ clones sat mainly in CM and EM; CD8+ in EMRA.

Sequenced input: PBMCs or a T cell subset sorted from them (not recorded which). The J gene is TRBJ1-1, the V gene TRBV6-1; a weak D match, TRBD1 (6 bases). This clonotype was obtained from an adult woman who had mild COVID-19 (a few samples of this study predate the infection). Cell type and time point are not known. The CDR3 bases are TGTGCCATTCTAACAAGGGGGTTTGAGACTGAAGCTTTCTTT. Protein sequence: CAILTRGFETEAFF.